This is a list of T cell receptor beta chains from one sample in a study of cytomegalovirus exposure and HLA in healthy donors. Assay: immunoSEQ multiplex PCR; the TCRdb copy retains only in-frame clones and omits some. This sample has roughly 120,000 clones, with 70% to 85% found just once. The sequencing input was PBMCs. These receptors were taken from a woman between 18 and 30 years old in good health and CMV-seronegative. CDR3s include the opening cysteine and the closing phenylalanine or tryptophan. Clone size is shown for a subset of rows, as once, few, many or a class of expanded clone.

clone_size,v_call,cdr3_aa
-,TRBV18,CASSLPTGYGYTF
-,TRBV6-6,CASRGQGSGTDTQYF
-,TRBV15,CATSRRGGSLDTQYF
-,TRBV9,CASSVGADSTGELFF
-,TRBV29-1,CSVDEKGPGTEAFF
-,TRBV28,CASRTGNYGYTF
-,TRBV18,CASSPGTGGSDTQYF
-,TRBV4-1,CASSQDTQGRGAGELFF
-,TRBV19,CASEDYLGNQPQHF
-,TRBV19,CASSTHGGSDGGRETQYF
-,TRBV5-6,CASSLGVAGGQETQYF
once,TRBV7-2,CASSRTATNEKLFF
once,TRBV5-8,CASSSMTAISGNTIYF
-,TRBV5-1,CASSGDLSVTEAFF
-,TRBV6-1,CASSPTGTSLETQYF
-,TRBV19,CASSIVRNTEAFF
-,TRBV28,CASRGQGRGQETQYF
-,TRBV2,CASGGTSGSTDTQYF
-,TRBV6-4,CASSDPLTGNSPYEQYF
-,TRBV4-1,CASSQEWYGQGKRGYTF
-,TRBV28,CASSKLTGTGPFRLGYTF
few,TRBV6-1,CASSSRTGQLFF
-,TRBV18,CASSPPSGTEAFF